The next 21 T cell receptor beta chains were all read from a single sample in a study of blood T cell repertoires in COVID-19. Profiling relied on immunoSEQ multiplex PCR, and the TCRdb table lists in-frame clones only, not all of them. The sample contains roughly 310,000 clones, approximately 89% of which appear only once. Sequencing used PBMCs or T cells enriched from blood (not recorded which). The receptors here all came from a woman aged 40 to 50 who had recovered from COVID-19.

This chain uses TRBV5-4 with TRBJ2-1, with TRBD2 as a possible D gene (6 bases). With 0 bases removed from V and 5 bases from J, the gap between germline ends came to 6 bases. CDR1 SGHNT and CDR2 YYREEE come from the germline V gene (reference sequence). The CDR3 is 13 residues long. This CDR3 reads CASSLGGDNEQFF. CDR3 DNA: TGTGCCAGCAGCTTGGGCGGGGACAATGAGCAGTTCTTC.

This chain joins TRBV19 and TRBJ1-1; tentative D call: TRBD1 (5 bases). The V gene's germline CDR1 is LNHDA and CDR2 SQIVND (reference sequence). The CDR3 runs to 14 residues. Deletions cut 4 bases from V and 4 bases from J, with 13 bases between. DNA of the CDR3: TGTGCCAGTAGTAGGGCGGGGGATCGCACTGAAGCTTTCTTT. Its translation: CASSRAGDRTEAFF.

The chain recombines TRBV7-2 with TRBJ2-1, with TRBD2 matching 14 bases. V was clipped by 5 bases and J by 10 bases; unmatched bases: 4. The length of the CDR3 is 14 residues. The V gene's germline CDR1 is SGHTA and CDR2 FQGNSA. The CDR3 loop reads CASSTGLAGVEQFF. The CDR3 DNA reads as TGTGCCAGCAGCACGGGACTAGCGGGAGTAGAGCAGTTCTTC.

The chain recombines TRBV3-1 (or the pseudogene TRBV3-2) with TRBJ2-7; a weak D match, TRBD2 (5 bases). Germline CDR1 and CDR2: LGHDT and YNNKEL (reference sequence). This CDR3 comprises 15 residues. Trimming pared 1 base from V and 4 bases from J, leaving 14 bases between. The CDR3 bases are TGTGCCAGCAGCCAAGGCAGCGGAGGACCTTACGAGCAGTACTTC. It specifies CASSQGSGGPYEQYF.

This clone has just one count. The CDR3 DNA reads as TGTGCCAGCAGCGTAGATGCTAGCGGGCAAGAGACCCAGTACTTC. Its protein is CASSVDASGQETQYF. J is TRBJ2-5 and V is TRBV9; 8 bases map to TRBD2. The CDR3 is 15 amino acids. Germline assignment: CDR1 SGDLS and CDR2 YYNGEE. Trimming removed 0 bases from V and 2 bases from J; junction bases left unmatched: 3.

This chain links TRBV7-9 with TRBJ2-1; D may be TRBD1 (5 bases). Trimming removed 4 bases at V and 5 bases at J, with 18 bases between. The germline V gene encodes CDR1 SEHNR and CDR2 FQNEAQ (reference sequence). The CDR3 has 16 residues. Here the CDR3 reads CASSWQGYPYDNEQFF. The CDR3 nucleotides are TGTGCCAGCAGCTGGCAGGGTTACCCGTATGACAATGAGCAGTTCTTC. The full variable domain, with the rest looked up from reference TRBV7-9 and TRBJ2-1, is DTGVSQNPRHKITKRGQNVTFRCDPISEHNRLYWYRQTLGQGPEFLTYFQNEAQLEKSRLLSDRFSAERPKGSFSTLEIQRTEQGDSAMYLCASSWQGYPYDNEQFFGPGTRLTVL.

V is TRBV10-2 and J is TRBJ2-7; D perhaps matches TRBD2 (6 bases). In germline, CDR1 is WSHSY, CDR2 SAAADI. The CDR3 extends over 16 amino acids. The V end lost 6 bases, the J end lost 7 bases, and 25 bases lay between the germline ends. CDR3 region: CASRVFGREPGVEQYF. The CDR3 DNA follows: TGCGCCAGCAGAGTCTTCGGACGGGAGCCGGGGGTGGAGCAGTACTTC.

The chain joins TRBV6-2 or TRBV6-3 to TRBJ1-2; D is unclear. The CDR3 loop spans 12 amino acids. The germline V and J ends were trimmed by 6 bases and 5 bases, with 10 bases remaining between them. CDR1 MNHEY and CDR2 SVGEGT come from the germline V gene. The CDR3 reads CASSQWAYGYTF. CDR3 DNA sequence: TGTGCCAGCAGCCAATGGGCTTATGGCTACACCTTC.

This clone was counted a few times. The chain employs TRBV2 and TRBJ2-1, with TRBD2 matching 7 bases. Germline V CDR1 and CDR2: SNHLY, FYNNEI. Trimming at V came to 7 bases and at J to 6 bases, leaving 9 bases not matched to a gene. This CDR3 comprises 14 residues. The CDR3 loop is CASKKGGSFNEQFF. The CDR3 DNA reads TGTGCCAGCAAGAAGGGCGGGAGTTTCAATGAGCAGTTCTTC.

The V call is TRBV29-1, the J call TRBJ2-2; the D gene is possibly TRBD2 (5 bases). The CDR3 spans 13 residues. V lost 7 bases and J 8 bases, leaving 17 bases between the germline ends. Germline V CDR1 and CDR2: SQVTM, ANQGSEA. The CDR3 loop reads CSAWGESAGELFF. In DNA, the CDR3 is TGCAGCGCGTGGGGAGAATCCGCTGGGGAGCTGTTTTTT.

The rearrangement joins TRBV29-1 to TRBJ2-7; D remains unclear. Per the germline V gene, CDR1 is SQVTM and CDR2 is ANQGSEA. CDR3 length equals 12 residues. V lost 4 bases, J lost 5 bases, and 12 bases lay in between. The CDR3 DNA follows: TGCAGCGTTGTTGGCATTTTCGACGAGCAGTACTTC. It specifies CSVVGIFDEQYF.

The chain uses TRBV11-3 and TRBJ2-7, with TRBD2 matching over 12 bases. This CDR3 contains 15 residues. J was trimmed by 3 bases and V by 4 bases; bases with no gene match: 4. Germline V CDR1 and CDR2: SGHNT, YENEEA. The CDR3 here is CASSSLAGGFYEQYF. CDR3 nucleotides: TGTGCCAGCAGCTCCCTAGCGGGAGGGTTCTACGAGCAGTACTTC.

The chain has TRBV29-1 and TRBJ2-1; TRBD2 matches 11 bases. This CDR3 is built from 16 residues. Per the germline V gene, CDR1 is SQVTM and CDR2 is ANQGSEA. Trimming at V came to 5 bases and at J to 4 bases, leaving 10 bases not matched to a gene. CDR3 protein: CSVTLAGGYIYNEQFF. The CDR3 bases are TGCAGCGTTACGCTAGCGGGAGGTTACATTTACAATGAGCAGTTCTTC.

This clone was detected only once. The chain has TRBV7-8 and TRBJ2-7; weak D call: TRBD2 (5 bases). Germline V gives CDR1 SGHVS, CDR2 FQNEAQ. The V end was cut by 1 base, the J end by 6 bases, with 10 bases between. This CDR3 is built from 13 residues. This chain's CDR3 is CASSLGSGIEQYF. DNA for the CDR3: TGTGCCAGCAGCTTAGGGTCGGGGATCGAGCAGTACTTC. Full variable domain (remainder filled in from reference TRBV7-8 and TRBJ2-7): GAGVSQSPRYKVAKRGQDVALRCDPISGHVSLFWYQQALGQGPEFLTYFQNEAQLDKSGLPSDRFFAERPEGSVSTLKIQRTQQEDSAVYLCASSLGSGIEQYFGPGTRLTVT.

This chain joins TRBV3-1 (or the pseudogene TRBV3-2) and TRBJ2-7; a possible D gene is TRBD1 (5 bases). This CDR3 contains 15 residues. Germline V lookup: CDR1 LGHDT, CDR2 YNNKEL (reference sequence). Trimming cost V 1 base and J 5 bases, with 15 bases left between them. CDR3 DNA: TGTGCCAGCAGCCAAGGGGGCATCCAGGGCGACGAGCAGTACTTC. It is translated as CASSQGGIQGDEQYF.

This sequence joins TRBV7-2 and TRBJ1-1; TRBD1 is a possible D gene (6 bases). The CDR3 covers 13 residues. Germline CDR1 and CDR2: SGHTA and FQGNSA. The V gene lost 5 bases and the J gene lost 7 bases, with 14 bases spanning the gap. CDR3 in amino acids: CASSLQGLNEAFF. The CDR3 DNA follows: TGTGCCAGCAGCCTTCAGGGGCTTAATGAAGCTTTCTTT.

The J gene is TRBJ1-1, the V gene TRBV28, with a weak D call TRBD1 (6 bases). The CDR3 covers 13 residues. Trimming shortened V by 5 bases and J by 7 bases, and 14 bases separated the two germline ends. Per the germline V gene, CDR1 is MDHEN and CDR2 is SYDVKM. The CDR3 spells CASSPPTGREAFF. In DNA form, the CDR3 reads TGTGCCAGCAGTCCCCCCACAGGGCGTGAAGCTTTCTTT.

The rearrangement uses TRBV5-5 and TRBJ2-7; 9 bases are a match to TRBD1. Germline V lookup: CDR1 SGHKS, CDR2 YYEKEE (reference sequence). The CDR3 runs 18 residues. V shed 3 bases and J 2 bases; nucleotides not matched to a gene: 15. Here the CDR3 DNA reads TGTGCCAGCAGCTCATTGCGCCTCCGGGACAGGGACCCCTACGAGCAGTACTTC. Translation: CASSSLRLRDRDPYEQYF. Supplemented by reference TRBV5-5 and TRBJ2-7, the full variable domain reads DAGVTQSPTHLIKTRGQQVTLRCSPISGHKSVSWYQQVLGQGPQFIFQYYEKEERGRGNFPDRFSARQFPNYSSELNVNALLLGDSALYLCASSSLRLRDRDPYEQYFGPGTRLTVT.

CDR3 region: CASSLGELPEAFF. The CDR3 DNA follows: TGTGCCAGCAGTTTAGGGGAGCTCCCCGAAGCTTTCTTT. V usage is TRBV12-3 or TRBV12-4 and J usage is TRBJ1-1, with D uncertain. This CDR3 has 13 amino acids. Trimming shortened V by 1 base and J by 8 bases, and 11 bases separated the two germline ends.

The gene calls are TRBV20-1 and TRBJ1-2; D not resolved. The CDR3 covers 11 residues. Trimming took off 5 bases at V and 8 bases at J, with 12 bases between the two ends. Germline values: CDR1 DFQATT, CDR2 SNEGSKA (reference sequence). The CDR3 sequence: CSAQSELGYTF. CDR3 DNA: TGCAGTGCTCAATCCGAGTTGGGCTACACCTTC.

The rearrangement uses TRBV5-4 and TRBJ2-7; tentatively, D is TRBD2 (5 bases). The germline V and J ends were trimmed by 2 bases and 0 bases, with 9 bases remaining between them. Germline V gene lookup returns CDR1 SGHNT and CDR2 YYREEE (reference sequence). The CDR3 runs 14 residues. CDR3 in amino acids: CASSLRTGSYEQYF. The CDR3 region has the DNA TGTGCCAGCAGCTTAAGGACTGGCTCCTACGAGCAGTACTTC.